The next 9 T cell receptor beta chains were all read from a single sample in a study of beta chain features in type 1 diabetes. Since all of the isolated RNA was reverse transcribed, expressed TCRB transcripts were what got sequenced. Data came from immunoSEQ multiplex PCR; TCRdb stores just in-frame clones and leaves some out. The repertoire holds just under 150,000 clones, with under 11% as singletons. The source material was naive CD4+ T cells from blood. The receptors were sampled from a man aged 18 to 29 in good health.

This clone was seen only a few times. The genes are TRBV9 and TRBJ1-5; possible D gene TRBD1, 5 bases. Between the trimmed V and J ends, which lost 0 bases and 3 bases, there was a span of 10 bases. Per the germline V gene, CDR1 is SGDLS and CDR2 is YYNGEE. This CDR3 is built from 15 residues. The CDR3 sequence is CASSVGKGPNQPQHF. The CDR3 coding sequence is TGTGCCAGCAGCGTAGGGAAGGGGCCCAATCAGCCCCAGCATTTT.

The gene calls are TRBV6-5 and TRBJ2-1; 7 bases match TRBD1. Germline-derived CDR1 and CDR2 are MNHEY and SVGAGI. V dropped 6 bases and J dropped 6; count of bases not matched to a gene: 2. This CDR3 comprises 12 residues. CDR3 sequence reads: CASSDRVNEQFF. DNA of the CDR3: TGTGCCAGCAGCGACAGGGTCAATGAGCAGTTCTTC.

The chain joins TRBV6-1 to TRBJ2-3; 7 positions match TRBD2. CDR1 MNHNS and CDR2 SASEGT come from the germline V gene. V trimming: 6 bases; J trimming: 4 bases; junction bases outside the gene matches: 7. The CDR3 is 14 residues long. The CDR3 DNA sequence: TGTGCCAGCAGCCTCGGGGGGAGGGCAGATACGCAGTATTTT. It yields the protein CASSLGGRADTQYF.

This clone occurred a few times. The V gene is TRBV20-1, the J gene TRBJ1-1; D remains ambiguous. Trimming left V 0 bases short and J 11 bases short, with 10 bases between. The CDR3 is made up of 11 amino acids. Germline values: CDR1 DFQATT, CDR2 SNEGSKA (reference sequence). CDR3 region: CSARERPGAFF. DNA for the CDR3: TGCAGTGCTAGAGAGAGGCCCGGGGCTTTCTTT.

The CDR3 region has the DNA TGTGCCACACACAGGCTCTCTGGGGCCAACGTCCTGACTTTC. Its protein product is CATHRLSGANVLTF. The chain carries TRBV7-2 and TRBJ2-6; D might be TRBD1 (5 bases). V gave up 10 bases and J gave up 0 bases, with 10 bases separating them. Germline CDR1 reads SGHTA; CDR2 reads FQGNSA. The CDR3 covers 14 residues.

This clone has just a few counts. The gene calls are TRBV19 and TRBJ1-5; D ambiguous. The CDR3 runs to 14 residues. CDR1 is LNHDA, CDR2 SQIVND, per germline (reference sequence). The germline V and J ends were trimmed by 8 bases and 0 bases, with 11 bases remaining between them. CDR3 region: CASCGLHSNQPQHF. CDR3 nucleotide sequence: TGTGCCAGTTGCGGACTCCATAGCAATCAGCCCCAGCATTTT.

In this sample, this clone turned up a few times. The chain has TRBV9 and TRBJ1-6; 12 positions match TRBD1. The V gene's germline CDR1 is SGDLS and CDR2 YYNGEE. V shed 4 bases, J shed 10 bases, and the junction held 9 bases outside the gene matches. The CDR3 has 16 residues. The chain's CDR3 is CASSHTQGQGASPLHF. The CDR3 coding sequence is TGTGCCAGCAGCCATACCCAGGGACAGGGGGCATCACCCCTCCACTTT.

The chain carries TRBV7-3 and TRBJ2-2, with D perhaps matching TRBD1 (6 bases). V gave up 2 bases and J gave up 1 base, with 11 bases separating them. Looked up from germline, CDR1 is SGHTA and CDR2 is FQGTGA. The CDR3 is made up of 16 amino acids. In DNA, the CDR3 is TGTGCCAGCAGCTTATTGGGGACAAAGAACACCGGGGAGCTGTTTTTT. It encodes CASSLLGTKNTGELFF.

This clone was detected a few times. V and J are TRBV7-6 and TRBJ2-3; no clear D gene. This CDR3 region has 14 residues. V gave up 2 bases and J gave up 0 bases, with 6 bases separating them. The germline V gene has CDR1 SGHVS and CDR2 FNYEAQ. The CDR3 here is CASSLTTSTDTQYF. The DNA of the CDR3 is TGTGCCAGCAGCTTAACCACAAGCACAGATACGCAGTATTTT.